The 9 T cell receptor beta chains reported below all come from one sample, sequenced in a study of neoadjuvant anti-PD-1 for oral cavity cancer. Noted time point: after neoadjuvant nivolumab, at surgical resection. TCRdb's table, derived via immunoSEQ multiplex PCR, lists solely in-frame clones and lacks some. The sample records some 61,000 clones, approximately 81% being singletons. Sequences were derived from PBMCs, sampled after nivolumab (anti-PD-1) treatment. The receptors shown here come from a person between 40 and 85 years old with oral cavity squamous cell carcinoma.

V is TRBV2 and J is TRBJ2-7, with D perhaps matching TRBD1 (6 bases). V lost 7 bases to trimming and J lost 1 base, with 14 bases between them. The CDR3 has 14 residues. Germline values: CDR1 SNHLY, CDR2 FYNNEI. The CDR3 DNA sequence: TGTGCCAGCAATTTCCAGGGGCCTTCCTACGAGCAGTACTTC. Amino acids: CASNFQGPSYEQYF.

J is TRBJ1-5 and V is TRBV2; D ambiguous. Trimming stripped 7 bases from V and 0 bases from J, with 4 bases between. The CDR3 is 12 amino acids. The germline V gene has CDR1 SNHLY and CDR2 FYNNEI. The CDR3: CASKDSNQPQHF. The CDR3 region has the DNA TGTGCCAGCAAGGATAGCAATCAGCCCCAGCATTTT.

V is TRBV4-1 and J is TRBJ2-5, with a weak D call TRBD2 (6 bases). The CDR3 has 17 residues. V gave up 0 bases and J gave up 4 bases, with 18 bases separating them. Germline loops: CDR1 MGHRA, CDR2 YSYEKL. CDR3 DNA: TGCGCCAGCAGCCAAGATCCCGGCACTACGCGGGGAGAGACCCAGTACTTC. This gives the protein CASSQDPGTTRGETQYF.

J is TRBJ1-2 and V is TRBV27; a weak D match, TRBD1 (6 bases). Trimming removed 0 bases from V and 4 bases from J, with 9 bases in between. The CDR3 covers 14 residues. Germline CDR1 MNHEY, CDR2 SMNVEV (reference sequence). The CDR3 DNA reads TGTGCCAGCAGTTTATCAATAGGGGGCTATGGCTACACCTTC. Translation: CASSLSIGGYGYTF.

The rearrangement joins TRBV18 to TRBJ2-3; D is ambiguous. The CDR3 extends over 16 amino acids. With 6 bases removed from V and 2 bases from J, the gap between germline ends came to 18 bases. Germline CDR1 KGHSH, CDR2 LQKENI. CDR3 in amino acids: CASSLRIAAHTDTQYF. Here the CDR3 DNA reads TGTGCCAGCTCCCTAAGAATAGCCGCACACACAGATACGCAGTATTTT.

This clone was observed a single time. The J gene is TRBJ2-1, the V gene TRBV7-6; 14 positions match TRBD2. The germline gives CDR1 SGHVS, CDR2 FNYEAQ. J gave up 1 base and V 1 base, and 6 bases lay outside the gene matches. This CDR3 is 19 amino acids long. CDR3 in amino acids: CASSLETGLAGVSYNEQFF. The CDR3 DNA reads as TGTGCCAGCAGCTTAGAGACGGGACTAGCGGGAGTATCCTACAATGAGCAGTTCTTC.

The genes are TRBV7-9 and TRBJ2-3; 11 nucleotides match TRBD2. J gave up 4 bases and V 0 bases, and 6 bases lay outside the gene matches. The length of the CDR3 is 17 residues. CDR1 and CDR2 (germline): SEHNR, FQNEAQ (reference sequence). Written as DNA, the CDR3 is TGTGCCAGCAGCTTAGCGAGGGGTAGCGGGAGGGCAGATACGCAGTATTTT. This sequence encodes CASSLARGSGRADTQYF.

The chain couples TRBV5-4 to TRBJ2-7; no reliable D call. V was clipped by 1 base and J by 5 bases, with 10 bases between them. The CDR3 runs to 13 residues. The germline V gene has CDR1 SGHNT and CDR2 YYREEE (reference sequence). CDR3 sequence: CASSLFTQNEQYF. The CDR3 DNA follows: TGTGCCAGCAGCTTGTTTACACAGAACGAGCAGTACTTC.

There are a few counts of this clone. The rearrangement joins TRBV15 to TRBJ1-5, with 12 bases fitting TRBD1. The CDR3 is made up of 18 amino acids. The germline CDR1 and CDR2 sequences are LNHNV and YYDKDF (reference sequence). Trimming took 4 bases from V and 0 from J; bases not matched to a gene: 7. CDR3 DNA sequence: TGTGCCACCAGCAACCGGGACAGGGGGCTTAATAGCAATCAGCCCCAGCATTTT. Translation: CATSNRDRGLNSNQPQHF.